This T cell receptor beta chain is from a study of blood T cell repertoires in COVID-19. Study as a whole: The samples span acute and convalescent COVID-19 from the United States, Italy and Spain. Sample material is recorded as cDNA or gDNA derived from T cells, B-cell-depleted T cells, or PBMCs.

The junction had 10 bases not matched to a gene; V was cut back by 2 bases and J by 9 bases. The CDR3 loop spans 17 amino acids. From germline, CDR1 is MNHEY and CDR2 SVGEGT. Under the authors' procedure: How many nucleated cells were present was estimated from reference gene primer amplification. Data came from immunoSEQ multiplex PCR; TCRdb stores just in-frame clones and leaves some out. V and J calls and clone size follow that table, whereas D and trimming were derived from the DNA. Of approximately 290,000 clones in the sample, over 75% were seen once. The receptor's source is a woman aged 60-70 years with acute or convalescent COVID-19. Input material: peripheral blood. V and J are TRBV6-2 or TRBV6-3 and TRBJ1-6; 10 bases align to TRBD1. The CDR3 coding sequence is TGTGCCAGCAGTTACGGACAGATGACAGGGGGCGGTTCACCCCTCCACTTT. Translating gives CASSYGQMTGGGSPLHF.